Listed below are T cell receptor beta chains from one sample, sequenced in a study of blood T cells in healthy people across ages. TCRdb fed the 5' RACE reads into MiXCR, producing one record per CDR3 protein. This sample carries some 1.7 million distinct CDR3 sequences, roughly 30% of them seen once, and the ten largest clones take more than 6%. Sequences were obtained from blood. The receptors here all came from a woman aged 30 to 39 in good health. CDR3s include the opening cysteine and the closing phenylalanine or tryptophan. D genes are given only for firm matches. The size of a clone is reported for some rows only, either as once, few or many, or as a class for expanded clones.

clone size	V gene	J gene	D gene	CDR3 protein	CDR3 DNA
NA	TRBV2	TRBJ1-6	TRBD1	CASIRDRASPLHF	TGTGCCAGCATCCGGGACAGGGCTTCACCCCTCCACTTT
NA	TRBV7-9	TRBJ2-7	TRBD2	CASSLGRTSGGAYEQYF	TGTGCCAGCAGCTTAGGCCGTACTAGCGGGGGGGCCTACGAGCAGTACTTC
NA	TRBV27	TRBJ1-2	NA	CASSSRESYGYTF	TGTGCCAGCAGTTCCAGGGAGAGCTATGGCTACACCTTC
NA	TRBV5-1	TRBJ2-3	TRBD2	CASSPLERGAADTQYF	TGCGCCAGCAGCCCTTTGGAGCGGGGGGCAGCAGATACGCAGTATTTT
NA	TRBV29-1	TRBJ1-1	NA	CSVMLLNTEAFF	TGCAGCGTGATGCTCCTGAACACTGAAGCTTTCTTT
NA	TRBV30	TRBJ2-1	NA	CACITSKVDNEQFF	TGTGCCTGTATAACTAGTAAGGTAGACAATGAGCAGTTCTTC
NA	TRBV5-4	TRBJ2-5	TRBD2	CASSPTGRAKETQYF	TGTGCCAGCAGTCCTACCGGGAGGGCCAAGGAGACCCAGTACTTC
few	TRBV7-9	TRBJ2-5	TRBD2	CASSPRGDAETQYF	TGTGCCAGCAGCCCACGGGGGGACGCGGAGACCCAGTACTTC
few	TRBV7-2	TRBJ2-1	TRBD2	CASSFSAGVPQQFF	TGTGCCAGCAGCTTTTCGGCGGGAGTTCCCCAGCAGTTCTTC
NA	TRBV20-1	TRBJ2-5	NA	CSALTQWEETQYF	TGCAGTGCCCTAACTCAGTGGGAAGAGACCCAGTACTTC
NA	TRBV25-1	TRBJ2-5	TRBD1	CASRPRQGQETQYF	TGTGCCAGCAGGCCGAGACAGGGCCAAGAGACCCAGTACTTC
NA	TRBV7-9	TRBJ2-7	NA	CASSPGTSGHEQYF	TGTGCCAGCAGCCCAGGGACATCGGGCCACGAGCAGTACTTC
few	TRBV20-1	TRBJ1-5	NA	CSAPRLISEDNQPQHF	TGCAGTGCTCCCCGGCTTATATCGGAGGACAATCAGCCCCAGCATTTT
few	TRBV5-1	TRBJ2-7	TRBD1	CASSEGTGAPNSYEQYF	TGCGCCAGCAGCGAGGGGACAGGGGCCCCCAACTCCTACGAGCAGTACTTC
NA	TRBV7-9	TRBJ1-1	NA	CASSQSTGHPFRVAFF	TGTGCCAGCAGCCAGAGCACGGGACACCCTTTTAGAGTAGCTTTCTTT
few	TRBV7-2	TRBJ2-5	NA	CASSEVHKETQYF	TGTGCCAGCAGCGAGGTACATAAAGAGACCCAGTACTTC
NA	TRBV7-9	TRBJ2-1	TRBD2	CASSRLRASGSYNEQFF	TGTGCCAGCAGCCGCCTCCGGGCTAGCGGATCCTACAATGAGCAGTTCTTC
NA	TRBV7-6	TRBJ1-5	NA	CASSPIQGYQPQHF	TGTGCCAGCAGCCCGATTCAGGGTTATCAGCCCCAGCATTTT
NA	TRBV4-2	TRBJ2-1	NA	CASSQGGAQTYNEQFF	TGTGCCAGCAGCCAAGGGGGGGCACAGACCTACAATGAGCAGTTCTTC
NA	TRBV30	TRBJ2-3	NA	CAWSLKAQGTQYF	TGTGCCTGGAGTCTAAAGGCACAGGGTACGCAGTATTTT
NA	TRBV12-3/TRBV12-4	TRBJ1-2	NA	CASSFWGANPYGYTF	TGTGCCAGCAGTTTTTGGGGGGCCAACCCCTATGGCTACACCTTC
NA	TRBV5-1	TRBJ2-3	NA	CASSLFGRGADTQYF	TGCGCCAGCAGCTTGTTCGGCAGGGGAGCAGATACGCAGTATTTT
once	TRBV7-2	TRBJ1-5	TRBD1	CASSNRDRGANQPQHF	TGTGCCAGCAGCAACCGGGACAGGGGCGCGAATCAGCCCCAGCATTTT
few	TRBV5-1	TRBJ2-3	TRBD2	CASRTSGETDTQYF	TGCGCCAGCCGAACTAGCGGAGAGACAGATACGCAGTATTTT
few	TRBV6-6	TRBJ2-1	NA	CASSYSLGVEQFF	TGTGCCAGCAGTTACTCGCTAGGGGTTGAGCAGTTCTTC
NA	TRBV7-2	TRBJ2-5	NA	CASRFTWGQETQYF	TGTGCCAGCAGGTTTACATGGGGCCAAGAGACCCAGTACTTC
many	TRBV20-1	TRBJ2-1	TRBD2	CSAAGTSAYNEQFF	TGCAGTGCTGCCGGGACTAGCGCATACAATGAGCAGTTCTTC
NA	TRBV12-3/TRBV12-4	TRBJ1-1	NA	CVSSPGRQGWTEAFF	TGTGTCAGCAGTCCAGGACGCCAAGGTTGGACTGAAGCTTTCTTT
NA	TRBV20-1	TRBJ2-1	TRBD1	CSARPGTGNNEQFF	TGCAGTGCCCGTCCCGGGACAGGGAACAATGAGCAGTTCTTC
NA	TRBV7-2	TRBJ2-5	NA	CASSLEGRLAETQYF	TGTGCCAGCAGCTTAGAAGGCAGGCTAGCAGAGACCCAGTACTTC
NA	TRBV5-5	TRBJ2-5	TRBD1	CASSLEGPGQYNNEQYF	TGTGCCAGCAGCTTGGAGGGCCCGGGACAGTATAATAATGAGCAGTACTTC
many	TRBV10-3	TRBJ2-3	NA	CAISESRDTQYF	TGTGCCATCAGTGAGTCCAGAGATACGCAGTATTTT
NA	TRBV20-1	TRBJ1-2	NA	CSARRGEGRNVNYGYTF	TGCAGTGCTAGACGTGGGGAGGGGCGGAACGTTAACTATGGCTACACCTTC
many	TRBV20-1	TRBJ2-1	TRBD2	CSAPAGATDGEQFF	TGCAGTGCCCCAGCGGGAGCCACGGACGGCGAGCAGTTCTTC
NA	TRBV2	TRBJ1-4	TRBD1	CASIRDRGGPEKLFF	TGTGCCAGCATCAGAGACAGGGGGGGCCCGGAAAAACTGTTTTTT
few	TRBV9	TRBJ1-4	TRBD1	CASSPRTREGAEKLFF	TGTGCCAGCAGCCCGAGGACCCGAGAGGGGGCTGAAAAACTGTTTTTT
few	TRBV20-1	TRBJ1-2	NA	CSARSDGAPYVYTF	TGCAGTGCTAGGTCGGACGGGGCCCCCTATGTCTACACCTTC
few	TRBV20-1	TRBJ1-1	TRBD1	CSAVGQLNTGAFF	TGCAGTGCTGTGGGACAGTTGAACACTGGAGCTTTCTTT
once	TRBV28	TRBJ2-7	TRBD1	CASSQETGGSTYEQYF	TGTGCCAGCAGCCAGGAGACAGGGGGAAGTACCTACGAGCAGTACTTC
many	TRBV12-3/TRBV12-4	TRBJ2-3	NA	CATHARSTDTQYF	TGTGCCACTCACGCCCGGAGCACAGATACGCAGTATTTT
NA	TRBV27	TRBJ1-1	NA	CASSFHSFRQVSDEAFF	TGTGCCAGCAGTTTCCATAGTTTCAGACAAGTTTCTGATGAAGCTTTCTTT
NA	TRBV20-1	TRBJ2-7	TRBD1	CSTRSGTAAYEQYF	TGCAGTACTCGGTCCGGGACAGCAGCCTACGAGCAGTACTTC
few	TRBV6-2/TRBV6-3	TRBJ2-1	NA	CASSYRGWEQFF	TGTGCCAGCAGTTACAGGGGCTGGGAGCAGTTCTTC